This TCR beta chain was recorded in a study of early stage breast cancer tumors. Study context: Most invasive tumors, about 80% of the 16, were ER+/PR+/HER2-. Points from the study as a whole: Compared with adjacent normal breast tissue, tumors showed roughly 2.5-fold greater T cell density and higher clonality. Most shared enriched TCRB sequences were commonly generated ones.

Here immunoSEQ multiplex PCR was the method, and the copy in TCRdb shows in-frame clones only, minus some. The repertoire has roughly 10,000 clones, around 75% of them found once; the top ten carry roughly 13%. By share of the sample, this clone is large (0.1 to 1%). Its antigen remains unknown. Germline lookup yields CDR1 MDHEN and CDR2 SYDVKM. V was clipped by 6 bases and J by 9 bases; unmatched bases: 5. The CDR3 consists of 12 residues. This rearrangement joins TRBV28 to TRBJ2-1, with TRBD2 identical over 7 bases. Input material: breast tumor tissue. The receptor was derived from a person aged 65-85 years with breast cancer. The CDR3, as DNA: TGTGCCAGCAGCCGACTAGCTGGTGAGCAGTTCTTC. Its protein product is CASSRLAGEQFF.